These 27 T cell receptor beta chains share one sample of origin, sequenced in a study of blood T cell repertoires in COVID-19 (dated by TCRdb to the early 2020s). The method was the immunoSEQ multiplex PCR assay. In TCRdb, the immuneACCESS table is reduced to in-frame sequences with V and J assigned. These tables do not hold every clone; where another copy was compared, an unresolved V gene accounts for under half, and the others remain unexplained. Across this sample there are a few hundred thousand clones, with about four fifths seen only once. The ten largest make up under 3.5% of the sample. Sequencing input: peripheral blood. The source is a woman under 30 with acute or convalescent COVID-19.

This sequence joins TRBV9 and TRBJ2-5; unclear D gene. CDR1 is SGDLS, CDR2 YYNGEE, per germline. V shed 0 bases and J shed 3 bases, with 6 bases lying between them. The CDR3 loop spans 13 amino acids. This CDR3 is CASSVGAEETQYF. The CDR3 bases are TGTGCCAGCAGCGTAGGGGCCGAAGAGACCCAGTACTTC. Together with reference TRBV9 and TRBJ2-5, the CDR3 gives the full variable domain: DSGVTQTPKHLITATGQRVTLRCSPRSGDLSVYWYQQSLDQGLQFLIQYYNGEERAKGNILERFSAQQFPDLHSELNLSSLELGDSALYFCASSVGAEETQYFGPGTRLLVL.

CDR3 DNA sequence: TGTGCCAGCAGTAGGACGGGGAGGGAGCCCCAGCATTTT. Protein product: CASSRTGREPQHF. The V gene is TRBV6-5, the J gene TRBJ1-5, with D uncertain. V lost 5 bases to trimming and J lost 8 bases, with 13 bases between them. CDR3 size: 13 residues. The germline gives CDR1 MNHEY, CDR2 SVGAGI.

The chain uses TRBV19 and TRBJ1-2; tentatively, D is TRBD1 (5 bases). The V end lost 3 bases, the J end lost 9 bases, and 11 bases lay between the germline ends. CDR1 and CDR2 (germline): LNHDA, SQIVND (reference sequence). CDR3 length: 12 residues. The CDR3 reads CASSIERGSYTF. The CDR3 DNA is TGTGCCAGTAGTATTGAAAGGGGAAGCTACACCTTC.

The chain has TRBV3-1 (or the pseudogene TRBV3-2) and TRBJ2-7; 8 bases map to TRBD2. CDR1 LGHDT and CDR2 YNNKEL come from the germline V gene (reference sequence). CDR3 length: 17 residues. Trimming took 4 bases from V and 4 from J; bases not matched to a gene: 15. The CDR3: CASSPRQGAGARYEQYF. The DNA of the CDR3 is TGTGCCAGCAGCCCACGGCAGGGAGCGGGAGCCAGGTACGAGCAGTACTTC.

The chain's CDR3 is CASSIVGRVMNTEAFF. The CDR3 DNA sequence: TGTGCCAGTAGTATAGTGGGCAGGGTTATGAACACTGAAGCTTTCTTT. The rearrangement uses TRBV19 and TRBJ1-1, with D perhaps matching TRBD1 (5 bases). Trimming removed 1 base at V and 0 bases at J, with 12 bases between. Germline assignment: CDR1 LNHDA and CDR2 SQIVND (reference sequence). CDR3 length: 16 amino acids.

This chain links TRBV29-1 with TRBJ2-5; D is possibly TRBD2 (6 bases). Trimming removed 7 bases at V and 3 bases at J, with 12 bases between. The CDR3 loop spans 12 amino acids. The germline V gene encodes CDR1 SQVTM and CDR2 ANQGSEA. In nucleotides, the CDR3 is TGCAGCGACCGACTAGGAGAAGAGACCCAGTACTTC. Amino acids: CSDRLGEETQYF. Full variable domain (missing parts from reference TRBV29-1 and TRBJ2-5): SAVISQKPSRDICQRGTSLTIQCQVDSQVTMMFWYRQQPGQSLTLIATANQGSEATYESGFVIDKFPISRPNLTFSTLTVSNMSPEDSSIYLCSDRLGEETQYFGPGTRLLVL.

This clone was detected a few times. The chain employs TRBV3-1 (or the pseudogene TRBV3-2) and TRBJ2-1, with TRBD2 matching over 8 bases. There are 14 residues in the CDR3. The J segment lost 6 bases and the V segment lost 3 bases, leaving 4 bases of the junction unmatched. Germline lookup yields CDR1 LGHDT and CDR2 YNNKEL (reference sequence). CDR3 nucleotides: TGTGCCAGCAGCCAGCACGGGAGGGCCAATGAGCAGTTCTTC. Translated, it gives CASSQHGRANEQFF.

The chain recombines TRBV27 with TRBJ2-3; 9 nucleotides match TRBD2. The CDR3 runs to 21 residues. The ends lost 5 bases at V and 2 bases at J; junction bases unmatched: 23. CDR1 is MNHEY and CDR2 is SMNVEV in the germline V gene (reference sequence). The CDR3 sequence is CASSPALGSPSGGNNTDTQYF. The CDR3 coding sequence is TGTGCCAGCAGTCCCGCGTTGGGGAGCCCCAGCGGGGGGAACAACACAGATACGCAGTATTTT.

This rearrangement joins TRBV5-1 to TRBJ2-7; the D gene is possibly TRBD2 (5 bases). Per the germline V gene, CDR1 is SGHRS and CDR2 is YFSETQ. The CDR3 is made up of 12 amino acids. Trimming pared 0 bases from V and 5 bases from J, leaving 6 bases between. CDR3 sequence: CASSLDGNEQYF. CDR3 DNA sequence: TGCGCCAGCAGCTTGGACGGGAACGAGCAGTACTTC. Full variable domain (rest looked up from reference TRBV5-1 and TRBJ2-7): KAGVTQTPRYLIKTRGQQVTLSCSPISGHRSVSWYQQTPGQGLQFLFEYFSETQRNKGNFPGRFSGRQFSNSRSEMNVSTLELGDSALYLCASSLDGNEQYFGPGTRLTVT.

The rearrangement uses TRBV5-5 and TRBJ2-1; 9 bases align to TRBD2. Per the germline V gene, CDR1 is SGHKS and CDR2 is YYEKEE (reference sequence). Trimming took 1 base from V and 7 from J; bases not matched to a gene: 6. This CDR3 region has 15 residues. CDR3 residues: CASSLPLAGWNEQFF. The CDR3 region has the DNA TGTGCCAGCAGCTTGCCTCTAGCGGGATGGAATGAGCAGTTCTTC.

V gene TRBV7-2 combines with J gene TRBJ1-1; possibly TRBD1 for D (5 bases). Germline-derived CDR1 and CDR2 are SGHTA and FQGNSA. V was pared by 1 base and J by 6 bases, with 9 bases between. The CDR3 totals 13 residues. CDR3 loop: CASSLGWGAEAFF. Here the CDR3 DNA reads TGTGCCAGCAGCTTAGGATGGGGGGCTGAAGCTTTCTTT. The entire variable domain, with the rest obtained from reference TRBV7-2 and TRBJ1-1, is as follows: GAGVSQSPSNKVTEKGKDVELRCDPISGHTALYWYRQSLGQGLEFLIYFQGNSAPDKSGLPSDRFSAERTGGSVSTLTIQRTQQEDSAVYLCASSLGWGAEAFFGQGTRLTVV.

The CDR3 spells CASRYTDTQYF. The CDR3 nucleotides read TGTGCCAGCAGGTACACAGATACGCAGTATTTT. The chain uses TRBV12-3 or TRBV12-4 and TRBJ2-3, with D uncertain. The CDR3 runs 11 residues. V lost 6 bases and J 2 bases, leaving 3 bases between the germline ends.

This sequence joins TRBV28 and TRBJ1-2; D is unclear. Germline CDR1 is MDHEN and CDR2 is SYDVKM. This CDR3 comprises 13 residues. Trimming removed 5 bases at V and 5 bases at J, with 12 bases between. The CDR3 DNA follows: TGTGCCAGCAGTATAAATCTACGGTATGGCTACACCTTC. Translating gives CASSINLRYGYTF.

V and J are TRBV6-2 or TRBV6-3 and TRBJ2-3; 9 positions agree with TRBD1. This CDR3 is 16 amino acids long. With 0 bases clipped from V and 3 bases from J, the junction kept 4 bases outside the gene matches. Germline-derived CDR1 and CDR2 are MNHEY and SVGEGT. Here the CDR3 reads CASSYSPTGGTDTQYF. The CDR3 region has the DNA TGTGCCAGCAGTTACTCCCCGACAGGGGGTACAGATACGCAGTATTTT.

There are a few counts of this clone. The CDR3 sequence is CASSVDLIGLMNTGELFF. In DNA, the CDR3 is TGTGCCAGCAGCGTAGACTTAATTGGACTGATGAACACCGGGGAGCTGTTTTTT. The chain combines TRBV9 with TRBJ2-2; D possibly corresponds to TRBD2 (5 bases). CDR1 and CDR2 from the germline V gene are SGDLS and YYNGEE. Between the trimmed V and J ends, which lost 0 bases and 1 base, there was a span of 16 bases. The length of the CDR3 is 18 residues.

As for this clone: Its ends do not fully match the called genes, so a read error is possible. The V call is TRBV7-7, the J call TRBJ2-1; 9 bases are shared with TRBD2. Germline V gene sequence: CDR1 SSHAT, CDR2 FNYEAQ (reference sequence). The CDR3 length is 15 residues. CDR3 amino acids: CASSPKGTSFNEQFF. The CDR3 nucleotides are TGTGCTAGCAGCCCGAAGGGGACTAGCTTCAATGAGCAGTTCTTC.

This clone was seen only a few times. The genes are TRBV10-3 and TRBJ2-1; possible D gene TRBD2, 6 bases. Trimming removed 4 bases at V and 8 bases at J, with 24 bases between. The CDR3 loop spans 17 amino acids. CDR1 ENHRY and CDR2 SYGVKD come from the germline V gene. CDR3 bases: TGTGCCATCAGTGCAGGGAGCACCCCGGGAGTCAGGGATGAGCAGTTCTTC. Translation gives CAISAGSTPGVRDEQFF.

This sequence joins TRBV27 and TRBJ2-1; D might be TRBD2 (5 bases). CDR1 is MNHEY, CDR2 SMNVEV, per germline (reference sequence). The V and J ends lost 0 bases and 9 bases respectively, with 12 bases between them. CDR3 length equals 14 residues. This chain's CDR3 is CASSLSWRAGEQFF. The CDR3 bases are TGTGCCAGCAGTTTATCCTGGCGGGCTGGTGAGCAGTTCTTC.

This rearrangement joins TRBV11-2 to TRBJ1-4; 9 bases align to TRBD1. The germline gives CDR1 SGHAT, CDR2 FQNNGV. Trimming cost V 5 bases and J 6 bases; bases outside gene matches: 19. CDR3 length: 19 residues. CDR3 nucleotide sequence: TGTGCCAGCAGCCTCTGGGGGGGAACAGGGGGCGGACTCGATGAAAAACTGTTTTTT. Amino acids: CASSLWGGTGGGLDEKLFF.

The chain has TRBV7-9 and TRBJ2-1; D is possibly TRBD1 (7 bases). The CDR3 is made up of 16 amino acids. Per germline, CDR1 SEHNR and CDR2 FQNEAQ (reference sequence). V lost 1 base and J lost 4, with 14 bases in between. The CDR3 loop is CASSLVGGTEYNEQFF. CDR3 DNA: TGTGCCAGCAGCTTAGTAGGGGGGACAGAATACAATGAGCAGTTCTTC.

This chain links TRBV5-1 with TRBJ2-5, with 7 bases matching TRBD1. The CDR3 consists of 14 residues. The junction had 8 bases not matched to a gene; V was cut back by 4 bases and J by 5 bases. CDR1 is SGHRS, CDR2 YFSETQ, per germline. CDR3 in amino acids: CASSVGQIEETQYF. Written as DNA, the CDR3 is TGCGCCAGCAGCGTGGGACAGATCGAGGAGACCCAGTACTTC.

The V and J genes are TRBV19 and TRBJ2-7, with TRBD1 matching 10 bases. The V and J ends lost 6 bases and 4 bases, in that order; junction bases with no gene match: 6. The V gene's germline CDR1 is LNHDA and CDR2 SQIVND (reference sequence). This CDR3 region has 14 residues. CDR3 residues: CASSDRGRVYEQYF. The CDR3 nucleotides read TGTGCCAGTAGCGACAGGGGGCGGGTTTACGAGCAGTACTTC. Drawing the rest from reference TRBV19 and TRBJ2-7, the complete variable domain is DGGITQSPKYLFRKEGQNVTLSCEQNLNHDAMYWYRQDPGQGLRLIYYSQIVNDFQKGDIAEGYSVSREKKESFPLTVTSAQKNPTAFYLCASSDRGRVYEQYFGPGTRLTVT.

The chain has TRBV7-2 and TRBJ2-5; 7 nucleotides agree with TRBD2. With 2 bases clipped from V and 2 bases from J, the junction kept 2 bases outside the gene matches. Germline assignment: CDR1 SGHTA and CDR2 FQGNSA. This CDR3 comprises 14 residues. The DNA of the CDR3 is TGTGCCAGCAGCTTACTGGGGGGGCAAGAGACCCAGTACTTC. Its translation: CASSLLGGQETQYF.

The chain carries TRBV5-1 and TRBJ2-5; TRBD2 matches at 12 bases. This CDR3 is 16 amino acids long. Losses at the gene ends were 0 bases for V and 5 bases for J; bases not matched to a gene: 5. Germline V gene sequence: CDR1 SGHRS, CDR2 YFSETQ. CDR3 nucleotides: TGCGCCAGCAGCTTGGGAGGACTAGCGGGATATGAGACCCAGTACTTC. Its translation is CASSLGGLAGYETQYF.

This chain's CDR3 is CASSPTRAGGGEAFF. The CDR3 bases are TGTGCCAGCAGCCCTACCAGGGCCGGGGGAGGTGAAGCTTTCTTT. The chain joins TRBV14 to TRBJ1-1; possible D gene TRBD1, 5 bases. The CDR3 length is 15 residues. CDR1 is SGHDN and CDR2 is FVKESK in the germline V gene. Trimming removed 4 bases at V and 7 bases at J, with 19 bases between.

The chain joins TRBV7-6 to TRBJ2-3; TRBD2 agrees at 8 bases. J was trimmed by 0 bases and V by 5 bases; bases with no gene match: 4. CDR1 and CDR2 (germline): SGHVS, FNYEAQ. This CDR3 contains 15 residues. CDR3 DNA sequence: TGTGCCAGCAGCCCCCGGGAGGGAAGCACAGATACGCAGTATTTT. Translating it yields CASSPREGSTDTQYF.

This rearrangement joins TRBV19 to TRBJ1-2, with D unresolved. V lost 3 bases to trimming and J lost 8 bases, with 7 bases between them. The CDR3 length is 11 residues. Germline values: CDR1 LNHDA, CDR2 SQIVND (reference sequence). The CDR3, as DNA: TGTGCCAGTAGTATTGAGTACGGCTACACCTTC. Its translation is CASSIEYGYTF. Variable domain in full (rest from reference TRBV19 and TRBJ1-2): DGGITQSPKYLFRKEGQNVTLSCEQNLNHDAMYWYRQDPGQGLRLIYYSQIVNDFQKGDIAEGYSVSREKKESFPLTVTSAQKNPTAFYLCASSIEYGYTFGSGTRLTVV.